This TCR beta chain was obtained from a study of cytomegalovirus exposure and HLA in healthy donors. Study outcomes and limitations: First-cohort TCR clusters were later found to tend to co-occur in the 120 or so validation repertoires.

About this clone: Its antigen is unknown.

In germline, CDR1 is LNHNV, CDR2 YYDKDF (reference sequence). The CDR3 length is 16 residues. The trim removed 5 bases at V and 4 bases at J, leaving 8 bases unmatched. Assay used: immunoSEQ multiplex PCR; TCRdb lists only in-frame clones, some missing. This table has 66,000 or so clones, 95% to 98% appearing once. The sample taken for sequencing was PBMCs. The sequence derives from a woman under 30 in good health and CMV-seropositive. This chain links TRBV15 with TRBJ2-1; 10 nucleotides match TRBD2. CDR3 in amino acids: CATSAGRTSGYNEQFF. In DNA, the CDR3 is TGTGCCACCAGCGCGGGGAGGACTAGCGGTTACAATGAGCAGTTCTTC.